This T cell receptor (beta chain) originates from a study of spatial heterogeneity in lung cancer (dated by TCRdb to about 2019). In terms of the full investigation: Samples were obtained from around 72 patients with early-stage, untreated non-small cell lung cancer from the lung TRACERx cohort. Follow-up PBMC samples were sequenced whenever available, with a median time to follow-up of around two years after resection. Beta-chain transcripts were consistently detected in greater numbers than alpha-chain transcripts, which likely reflected higher beta-chain transcript abundance. In the raw uncorrected reads, each unique combination of TCR and UMI appeared more than ten times on average. The study quantitatively compared TCR alpha and beta repertoires across multiple tumor regions, matched nontumor lung and blood in non-small cell lung cancer. Nonsynonymous mutation counts, determined by whole-exome sequencing of tumor tissue, were related to features of the TCR repertoire. At surgery, fewer than 250 tumor regions, 64 matched nontumor lung samples and 56 PBMC samples were TCR-sequenced for both alpha and beta chains. What the research found in general, with its limitations: Comparisons of baseline and follow-up blood repertoires included only 11 to 15 patients. Additional single-cell paired TCR alpha and beta sequencing was considered necessary to confirm, at a functional level, the hypothesis that regional TCRs recognize regional mutations. Ubiquitous expanded tumor TCRs were found in blood more often at tumor resection than at routine follow-up.

The time point tag for this specimen amounts to: blood at routine non-recurrence follow-up after resection. For TCR sequencing, whole RNA was extracted from tumor and nontumor lung tissue, or from cryopreserved PBMC samples, and no cell sorting was done. Patients were selected for TCR sequencing only if sufficient RNA was available from at least two tumor regions. At least ten counts were recorded for this clonotype. The clone's antigen remains unknown. Base qualities are missing; no much larger clone stands one base away. The protocol used for the library was 5' RACE. Sequencing used a NextSeq 500. The TCR library protocol attached a unique molecular identifier to each TCR cDNA molecule to allow correction of PCR and sequencing errors. Per the authors' processing: TCR identification, UMI-based error correction and CDR3 extraction were performed with Decombinator tools. TCRs above a frequency of 2 per 1,000, corresponding to the top 1% of the tumor frequency distribution, were defined as expanded. Rényi diversity was computed with the R vegan package after subsampling each repertoire 100 times to 5,000 TCRs. To build CDR3 similarity networks, amino acid triplet string-kernel similarity was used, and CDR3s were connected when their pairwise similarity was above 0.82. TCRdb's own reprocessing of the public reads used fastp at Q25 and MiXCR and kept productive beta chains. One record per CDR3 amino acid sequence lists the most common genes and DNA. The V and J calls reflect TCRdb's pipeline rather than the authors' work. This sample is represented by under 20,000 distinct CDR3 sequences; 9% to 10% of them were singletons. The leading ten clones occupy 36% of the sample.

Per the germline V gene, SGHRS is the CDR1 and YFSETQ is the CDR2. The cysteine opens and the phenylalanine closes a CDR3 of 13 amino acids. Only the CDR3 portion is preserved as DNA: 39 bases, with reading frame beginning at the first base. Trimming removed 0 bases from V and 3 bases from J, leaving 7 bases between the germline ends. The sequences come from PBMCs, collected at follow-up. The V gene is TRBV5-1 and the J gene is TRBJ2-7, with no confidently assigned D gene. This TCR derives from a female donor with early-stage non-small cell lung cancer. The nucleotide sequence is given as TGCGCCAGCAGCTTGGCCCAGTTCTACGAGCAGTACTTC. Translated, this is CASSLAQFYEQYF.